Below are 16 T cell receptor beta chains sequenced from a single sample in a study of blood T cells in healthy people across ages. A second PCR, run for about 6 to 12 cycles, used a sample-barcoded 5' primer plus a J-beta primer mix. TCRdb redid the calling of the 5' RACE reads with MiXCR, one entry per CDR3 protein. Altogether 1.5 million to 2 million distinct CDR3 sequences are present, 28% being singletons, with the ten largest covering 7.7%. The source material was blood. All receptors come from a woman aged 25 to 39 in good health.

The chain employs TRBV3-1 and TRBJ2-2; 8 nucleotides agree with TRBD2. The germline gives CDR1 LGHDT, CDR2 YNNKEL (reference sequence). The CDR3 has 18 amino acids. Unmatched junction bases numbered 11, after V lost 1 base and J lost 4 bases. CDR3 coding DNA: TGTGCCAGCAGCCAAGCAATCCGAACGGGAGGGCCCACCGGGGAGCTGTTTTTT. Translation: CASSQAIRTGGPTGELFF. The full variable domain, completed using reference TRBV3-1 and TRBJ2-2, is DTAVSQTPKYLVTQMGNDKSIKCEQNLGHDTMYWYKQDSKKFLKIMFSYNNKELIINETVPNRFSPKSPDKAHLNLHINSLELGDSAVYFCASSQAIRTGGPTGELFFGEGSRLTVL.

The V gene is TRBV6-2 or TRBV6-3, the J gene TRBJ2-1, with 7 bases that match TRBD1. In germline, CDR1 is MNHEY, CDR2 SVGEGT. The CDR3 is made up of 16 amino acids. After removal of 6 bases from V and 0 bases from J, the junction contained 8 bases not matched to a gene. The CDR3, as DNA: TGTGCCAGCAGCCAAGGGGGCGGAAACTCCTACAATGAGCAGTTCTTC. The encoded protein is CASSQGGGNSYNEQFF.

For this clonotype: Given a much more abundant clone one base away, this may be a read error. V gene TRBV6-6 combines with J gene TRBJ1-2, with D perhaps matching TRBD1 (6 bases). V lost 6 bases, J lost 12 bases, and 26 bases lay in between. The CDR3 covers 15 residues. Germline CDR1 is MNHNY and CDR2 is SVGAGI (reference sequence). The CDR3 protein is CASSPASGSHGGDTF. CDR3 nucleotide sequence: TGTGCCAGCAGCCCGGCCTCCGGGTCCCATGGGGGCGACACCTTC.

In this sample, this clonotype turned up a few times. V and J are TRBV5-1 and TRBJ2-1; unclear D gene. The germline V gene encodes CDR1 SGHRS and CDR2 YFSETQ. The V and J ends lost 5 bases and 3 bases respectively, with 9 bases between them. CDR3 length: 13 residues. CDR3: CASRSDDYNEQFF. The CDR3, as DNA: TGCGCCAGCAGATCCGACGACTACAATGAGCAGTTCTTC. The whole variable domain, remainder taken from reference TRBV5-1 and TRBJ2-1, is KAGVTQTPRYLIKTRGQQVTLSCSPISGHRSVSWYQQTPGQGLQFLFEYFSETQRNKGNFPGRFSGRQFSNSRSEMNVSTLELGDSALYLCASRSDDYNEQFFGPGTRLTVL.

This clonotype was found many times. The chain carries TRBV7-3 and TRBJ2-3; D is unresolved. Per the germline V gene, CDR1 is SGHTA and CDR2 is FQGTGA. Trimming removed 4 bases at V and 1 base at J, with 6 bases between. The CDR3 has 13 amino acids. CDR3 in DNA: TGTGCCAGCAGCTCCAGAGGCACAGATACGCAGTATTTT. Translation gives CASSSRGTDTQYF.

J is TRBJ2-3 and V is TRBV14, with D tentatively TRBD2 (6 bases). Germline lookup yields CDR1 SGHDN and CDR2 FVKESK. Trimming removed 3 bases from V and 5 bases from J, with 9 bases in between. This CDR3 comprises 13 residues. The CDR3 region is CASSQGEEDTQYF. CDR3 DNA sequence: TGTGCCAGCAGCCAGGGGGAGGAAGATACGCAGTATTTT.

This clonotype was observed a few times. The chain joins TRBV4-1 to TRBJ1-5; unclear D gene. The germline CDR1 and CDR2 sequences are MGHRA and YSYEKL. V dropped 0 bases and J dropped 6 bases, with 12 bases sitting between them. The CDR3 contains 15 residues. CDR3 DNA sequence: TGCGCCAGCAGCCAAGAGCAGGCCTTGGGTCAGCCCCAGCATTTT. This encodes CASSQEQALGQPQHF.

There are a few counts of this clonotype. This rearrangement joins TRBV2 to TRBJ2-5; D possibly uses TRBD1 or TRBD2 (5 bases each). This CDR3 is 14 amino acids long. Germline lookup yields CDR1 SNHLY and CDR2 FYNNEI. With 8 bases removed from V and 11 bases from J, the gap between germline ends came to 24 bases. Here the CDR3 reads CASGTLVVSYAQYF. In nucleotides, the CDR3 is TGTGCCAGCGGGACCCTTGTGGTCTCCTACGCGCAGTACTTC.

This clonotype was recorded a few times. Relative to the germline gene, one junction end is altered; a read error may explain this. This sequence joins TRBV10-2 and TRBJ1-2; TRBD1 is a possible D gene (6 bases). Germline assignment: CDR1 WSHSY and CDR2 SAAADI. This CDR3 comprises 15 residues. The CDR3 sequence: CASSESTGTPYDYTF. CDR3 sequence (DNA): TGCGCCAGCAGTGAGTCGACCGGGACACCCTATGACTACACCTTC.

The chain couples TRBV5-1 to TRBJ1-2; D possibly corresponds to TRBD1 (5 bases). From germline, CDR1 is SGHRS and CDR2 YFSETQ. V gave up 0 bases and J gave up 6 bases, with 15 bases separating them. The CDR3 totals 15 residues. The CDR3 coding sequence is TGCGCCAGCAGCTTGGAAACGGGATTAGGGGATGGCTACACCTTC. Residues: CASSLETGLGDGYTF.

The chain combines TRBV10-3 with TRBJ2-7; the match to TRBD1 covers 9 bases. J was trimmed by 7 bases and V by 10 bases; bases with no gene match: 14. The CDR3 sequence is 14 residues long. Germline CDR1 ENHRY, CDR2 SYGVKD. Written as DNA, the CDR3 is TGTGCCACCGAGGGCGGGACAGGGACGCGTGAGCAGTACTTC. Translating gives CATEGGTGTREQYF.

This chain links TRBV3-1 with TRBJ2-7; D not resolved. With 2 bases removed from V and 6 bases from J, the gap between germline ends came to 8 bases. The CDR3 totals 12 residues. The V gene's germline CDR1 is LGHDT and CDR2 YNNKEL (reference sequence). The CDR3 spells CASSQNPREQYF. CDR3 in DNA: TGTGCCAGCAGCCAAAACCCCCGCGAGCAGTACTTC.

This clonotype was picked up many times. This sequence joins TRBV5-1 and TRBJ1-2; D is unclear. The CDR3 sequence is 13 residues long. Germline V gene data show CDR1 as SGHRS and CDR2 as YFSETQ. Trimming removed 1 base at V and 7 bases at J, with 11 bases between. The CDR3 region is CASSLKVDGGYTF. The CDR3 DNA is TGCGCCAGCAGCTTGAAGGTTGACGGTGGCTACACCTTC.

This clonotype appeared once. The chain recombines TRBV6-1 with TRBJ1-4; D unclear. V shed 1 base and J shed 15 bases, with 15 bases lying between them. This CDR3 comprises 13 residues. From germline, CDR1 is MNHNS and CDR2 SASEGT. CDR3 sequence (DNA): TGTGCCAGCAGTGAAGGTTATCCCCGTGTGATGTTTTTT. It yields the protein CASSEGYPRVMFF.

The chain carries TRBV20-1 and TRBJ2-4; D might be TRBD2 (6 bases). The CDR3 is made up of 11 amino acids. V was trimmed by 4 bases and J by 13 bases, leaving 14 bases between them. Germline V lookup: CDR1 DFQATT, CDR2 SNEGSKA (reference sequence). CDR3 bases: TGCAGTGCTAACGTCGGGGGTCCACAGTACTTC. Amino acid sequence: CSANVGGPQYF.

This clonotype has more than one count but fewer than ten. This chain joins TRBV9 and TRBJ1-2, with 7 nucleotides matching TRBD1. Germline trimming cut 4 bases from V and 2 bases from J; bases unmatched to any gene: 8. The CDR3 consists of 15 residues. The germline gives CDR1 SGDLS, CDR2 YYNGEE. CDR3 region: CASSPGGLSNYGYTF. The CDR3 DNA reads TGTGCCAGCAGCCCAGGGGGACTTTCGAACTATGGCTACACCTTC.